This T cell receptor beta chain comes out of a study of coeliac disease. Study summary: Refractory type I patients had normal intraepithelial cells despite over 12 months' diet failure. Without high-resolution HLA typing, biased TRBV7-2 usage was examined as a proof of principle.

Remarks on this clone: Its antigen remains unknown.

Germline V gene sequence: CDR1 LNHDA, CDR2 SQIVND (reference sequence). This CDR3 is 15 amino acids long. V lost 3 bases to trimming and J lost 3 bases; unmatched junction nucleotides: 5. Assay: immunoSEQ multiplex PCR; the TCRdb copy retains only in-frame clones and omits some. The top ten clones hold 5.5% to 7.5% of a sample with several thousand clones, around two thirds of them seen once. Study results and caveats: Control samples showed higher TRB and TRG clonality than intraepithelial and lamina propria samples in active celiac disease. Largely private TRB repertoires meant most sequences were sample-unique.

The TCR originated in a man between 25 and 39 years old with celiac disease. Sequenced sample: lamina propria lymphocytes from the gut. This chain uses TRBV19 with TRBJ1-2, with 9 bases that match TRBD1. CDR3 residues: CASSMSGTGYYGYTF. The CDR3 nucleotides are TGTGCCAGTAGTATGTCAGGGACAGGGTACTATGGCTACACCTTC.